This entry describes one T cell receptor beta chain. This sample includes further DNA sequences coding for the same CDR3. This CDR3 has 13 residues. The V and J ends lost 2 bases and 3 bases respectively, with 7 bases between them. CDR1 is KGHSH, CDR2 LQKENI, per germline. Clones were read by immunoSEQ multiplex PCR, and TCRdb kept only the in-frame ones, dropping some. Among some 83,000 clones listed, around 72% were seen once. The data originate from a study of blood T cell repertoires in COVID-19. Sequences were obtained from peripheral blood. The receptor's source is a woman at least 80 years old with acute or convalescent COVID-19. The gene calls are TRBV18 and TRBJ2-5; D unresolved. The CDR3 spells CASSPGREETQYF. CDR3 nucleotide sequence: TGTGCCAGCTCACCAGGCCGGGAAGAGACCCAGTACTTC. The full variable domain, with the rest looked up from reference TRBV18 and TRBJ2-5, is NAGVMQNPRHLVRRRGQEARLRCSPMKGHSHVYWYRQLPEEGLKFMVYLQKENIIDESGMPKERFSAEFPKEGPSILRIQQVVRGDSAAYFCASSPGREETQYFGPGTRLLVL.